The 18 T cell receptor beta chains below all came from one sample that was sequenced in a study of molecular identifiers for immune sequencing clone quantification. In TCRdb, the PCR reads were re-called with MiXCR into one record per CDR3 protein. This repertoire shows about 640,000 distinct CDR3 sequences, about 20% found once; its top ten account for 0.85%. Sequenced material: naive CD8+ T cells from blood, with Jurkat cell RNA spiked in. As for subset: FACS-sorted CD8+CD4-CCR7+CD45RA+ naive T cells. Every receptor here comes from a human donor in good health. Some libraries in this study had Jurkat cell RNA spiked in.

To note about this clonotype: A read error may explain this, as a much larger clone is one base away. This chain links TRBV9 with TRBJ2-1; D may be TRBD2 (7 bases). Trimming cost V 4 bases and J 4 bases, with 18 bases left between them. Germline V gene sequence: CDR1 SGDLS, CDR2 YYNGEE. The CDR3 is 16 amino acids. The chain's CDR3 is CASSLREQGGYNEQFF. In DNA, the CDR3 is TGTGCCAGCAGCCTAAGAGAACAGGGAGGGTACAATGAGCAGTTCTTC.

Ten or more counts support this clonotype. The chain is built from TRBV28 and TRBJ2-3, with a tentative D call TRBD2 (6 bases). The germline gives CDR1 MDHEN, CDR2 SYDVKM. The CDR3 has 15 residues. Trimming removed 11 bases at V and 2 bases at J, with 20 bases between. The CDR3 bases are TGTGCCTCGCGACTAGTTCCTTATCCCACAGATACGCAGTATTTT. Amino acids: CASRLVPYPTDTQYF.

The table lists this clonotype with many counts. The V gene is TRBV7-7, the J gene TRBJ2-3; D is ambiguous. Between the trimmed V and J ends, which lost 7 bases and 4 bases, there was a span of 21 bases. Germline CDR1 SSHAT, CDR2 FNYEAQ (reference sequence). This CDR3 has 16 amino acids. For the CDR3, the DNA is TGTGCCAGCATCCTGACACCGGCCTTTCATTCAGATACGCAGTATTTT. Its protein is CASILTPAFHSDTQYF.

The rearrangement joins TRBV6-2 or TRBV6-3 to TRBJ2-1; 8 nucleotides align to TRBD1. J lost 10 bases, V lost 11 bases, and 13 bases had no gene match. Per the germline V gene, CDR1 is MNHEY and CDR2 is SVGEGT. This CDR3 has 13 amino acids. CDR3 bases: TGTGCCTCCAGGGGGCATTCTCCCAACGAGCAGTTCTTC. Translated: CASRGHSPNEQFF.

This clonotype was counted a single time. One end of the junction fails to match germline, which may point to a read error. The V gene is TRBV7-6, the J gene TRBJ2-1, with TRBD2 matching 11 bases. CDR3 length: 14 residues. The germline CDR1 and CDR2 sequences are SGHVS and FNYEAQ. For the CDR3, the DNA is TGTGCCGGCAGCTTAGCGGGAGGGCCTCATGAGCAGTTCTTC. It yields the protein CAGSLAGGPHEQFF.

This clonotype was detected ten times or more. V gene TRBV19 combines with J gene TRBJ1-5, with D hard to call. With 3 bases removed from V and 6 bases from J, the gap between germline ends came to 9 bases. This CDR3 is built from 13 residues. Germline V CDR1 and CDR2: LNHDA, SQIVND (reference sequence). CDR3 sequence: CASSMLGFQPQHF. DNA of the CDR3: TGTGCCAGTAGTATGTTGGGGTTTCAGCCCCAGCATTTT.

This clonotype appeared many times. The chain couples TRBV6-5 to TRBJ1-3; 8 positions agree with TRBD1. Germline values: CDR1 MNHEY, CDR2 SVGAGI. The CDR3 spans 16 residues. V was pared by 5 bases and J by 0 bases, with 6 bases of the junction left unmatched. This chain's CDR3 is CASSTETGGSGNTIYF. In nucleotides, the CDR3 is TGTGCCAGCAGTACCGAAACAGGGGGCTCTGGAAACACCATATATTTT.

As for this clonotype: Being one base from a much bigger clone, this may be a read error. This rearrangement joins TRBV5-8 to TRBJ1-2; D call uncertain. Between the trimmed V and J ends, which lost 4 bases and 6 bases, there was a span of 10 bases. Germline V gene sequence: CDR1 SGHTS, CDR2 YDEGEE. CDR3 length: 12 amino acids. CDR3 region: CASSPIDHGYTF. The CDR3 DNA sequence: TGTGCCAGCAGCCCGATAGATCATGGCTACACCTTC.

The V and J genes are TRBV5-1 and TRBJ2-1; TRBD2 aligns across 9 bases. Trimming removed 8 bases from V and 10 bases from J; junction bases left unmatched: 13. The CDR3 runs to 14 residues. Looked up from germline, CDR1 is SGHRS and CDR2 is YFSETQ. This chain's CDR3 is CASFDGAGGQEQFF. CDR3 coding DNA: TGCGCCAGTTTCGACGGGGCGGGGGGGCAAGAGCAGTTCTTC.

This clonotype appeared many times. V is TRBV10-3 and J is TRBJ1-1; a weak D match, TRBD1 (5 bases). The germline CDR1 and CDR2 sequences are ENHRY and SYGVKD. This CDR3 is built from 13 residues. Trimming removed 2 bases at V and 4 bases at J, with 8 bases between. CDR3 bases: TGTGCCATCAGTGAGGAAGGGGCCACTGAAGCTTTCTTT. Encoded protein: CAISEEGATEAFF.

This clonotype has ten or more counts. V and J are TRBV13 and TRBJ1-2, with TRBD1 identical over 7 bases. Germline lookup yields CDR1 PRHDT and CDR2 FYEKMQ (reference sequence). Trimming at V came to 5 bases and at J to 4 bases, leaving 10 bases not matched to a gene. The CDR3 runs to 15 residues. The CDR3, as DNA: TGTGCCAGCAGCCTTCCGCTGACAGGGACCTATGGCTACACCTTC. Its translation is CASSLPLTGTYGYTF.

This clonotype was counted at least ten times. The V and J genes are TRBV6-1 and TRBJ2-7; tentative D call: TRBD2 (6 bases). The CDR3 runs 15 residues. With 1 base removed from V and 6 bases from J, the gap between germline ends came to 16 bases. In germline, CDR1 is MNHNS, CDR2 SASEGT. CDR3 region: CASSEGPETSPEQYF. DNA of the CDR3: TGTGCCAGCAGTGAAGGCCCGGAGACTAGTCCCGAGCAGTACTTC.

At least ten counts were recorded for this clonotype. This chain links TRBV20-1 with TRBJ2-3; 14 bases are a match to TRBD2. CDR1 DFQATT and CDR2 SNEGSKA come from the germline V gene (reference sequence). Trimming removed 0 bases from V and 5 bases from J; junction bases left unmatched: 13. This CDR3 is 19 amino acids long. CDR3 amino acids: CSARDREVGTSGSLDTQYF. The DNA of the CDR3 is TGCAGTGCTAGAGATCGTGAGGTCGGGACTAGCGGGAGTTTAGATACGCAGTATTTT.

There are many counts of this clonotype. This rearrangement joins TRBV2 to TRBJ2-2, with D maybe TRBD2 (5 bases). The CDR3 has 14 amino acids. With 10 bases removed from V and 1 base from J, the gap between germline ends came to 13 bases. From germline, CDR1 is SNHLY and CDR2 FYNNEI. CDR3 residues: CAKKRQLNTGELFF. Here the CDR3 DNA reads TGTGCCAAGAAGCGGCAGCTGAACACCGGGGAGCTGTTTTTT.

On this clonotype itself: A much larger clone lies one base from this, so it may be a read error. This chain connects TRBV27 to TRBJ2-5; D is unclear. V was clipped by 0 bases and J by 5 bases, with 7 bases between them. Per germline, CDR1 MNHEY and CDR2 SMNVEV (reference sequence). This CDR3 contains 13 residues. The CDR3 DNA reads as TGTGCCAGCAGTTTATCATTCCATGAGACCCAGTACTTC. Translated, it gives CASSLSFHETQYF.

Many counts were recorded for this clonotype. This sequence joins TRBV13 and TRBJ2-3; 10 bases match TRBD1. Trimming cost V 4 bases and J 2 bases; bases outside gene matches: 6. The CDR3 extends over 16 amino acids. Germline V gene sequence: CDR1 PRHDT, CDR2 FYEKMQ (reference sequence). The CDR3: CASSSGTGVPTDTQYF. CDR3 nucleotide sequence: TGTGCCAGCAGCTCAGGGACAGGGGTCCCCACAGATACGCAGTATTTT.

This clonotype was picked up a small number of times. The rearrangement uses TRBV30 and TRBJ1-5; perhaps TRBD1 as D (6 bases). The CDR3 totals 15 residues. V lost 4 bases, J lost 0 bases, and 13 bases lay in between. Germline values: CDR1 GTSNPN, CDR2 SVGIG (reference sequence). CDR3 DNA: TGTGCCTGGACTTCAGGGGAGGGTAGCAATCAGCCCCAGCATTTT. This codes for CAWTSGEGSNQPQHF.

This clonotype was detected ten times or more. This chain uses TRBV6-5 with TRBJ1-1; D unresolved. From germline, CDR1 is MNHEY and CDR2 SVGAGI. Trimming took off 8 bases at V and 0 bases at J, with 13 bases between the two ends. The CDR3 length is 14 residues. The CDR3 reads CASFSGSMNTEAFF. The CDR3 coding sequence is TGTGCCAGCTTTTCGGGGAGCATGAACACTGAAGCTTTCTTT.